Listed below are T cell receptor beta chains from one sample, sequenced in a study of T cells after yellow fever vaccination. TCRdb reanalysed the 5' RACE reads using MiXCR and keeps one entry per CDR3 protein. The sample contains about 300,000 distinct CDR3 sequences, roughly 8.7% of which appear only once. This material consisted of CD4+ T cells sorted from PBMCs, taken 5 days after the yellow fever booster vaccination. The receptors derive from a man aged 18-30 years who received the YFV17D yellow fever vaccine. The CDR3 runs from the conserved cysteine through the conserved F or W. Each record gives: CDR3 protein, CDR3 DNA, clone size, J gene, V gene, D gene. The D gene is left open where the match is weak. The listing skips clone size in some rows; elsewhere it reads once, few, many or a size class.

CASSPPGQGRHGELFF	TGTGCCAGCAGTCCGCCGGGACAGGGTCGGCACGGGGAGCTGTTTTTT	.	TRBJ2-2	TRBV5-6	TRBD1
CASSLVRGPNTEAFF	TGTGCCAGCAGCTTGGTAAGGGGTCCGAACACTGAAGCTTTCTTT	many	TRBJ1-1	TRBV5-6	.
CASSQDGARSGNTIYF	TGTGCCAGCAGCCAAGATGGGGCGCGCTCTGGAAACACCATATATTTT	few	TRBJ1-3	TRBV4-2	.
CATSEQYRGRTTEAFF	TGTGCCACCAGTGAACAATACAGGGGGCGGACCACTGAAGCTTTCTTT	few	TRBJ1-1	TRBV24-1	TRBD1
CASRSSGKETQYF	TGTGCCAGCAGGTCAAGCGGTAAAGAGACCCAGTACTTC	few	TRBJ2-5	TRBV6-2/TRBV6-3	.
CASSQGAGGNYGYTF	TGTGCCAGCAGCCAGGGGGCAGGAGGAAACTATGGCTACACCTTC	few	TRBJ1-2	TRBV7-3	TRBD1
CASSLPGTNTGELFF	TGTGCCAGCAGCCTGCCCGGGACTAACACCGGGGAGCTGTTTTTT	many	TRBJ2-2	TRBV9	.
CASSLKGLNYGYTF	TGTGCCAGCAGCTTAAAAGGACTAAACTATGGCTACACCTTC	few	TRBJ1-2	TRBV7-8	.
CASSQSIGDTEAFF	TGTGCCAGCAGCCAATCGATTGGAGACACTGAAGCTTTCTTT	.	TRBJ1-1	TRBV3-1	.
CASSLDGGSGTQYF	TGTGCCAGCAGCTTAGACGGCGGCTCGGGGACCCAGTACTTC	.	TRBJ2-5	TRBV7-2	.
CAISPTGAQISPLHF	TGTGCCATCAGCCCGACAGGGGCACAGATTTCACCCCTCCACTTT	.	TRBJ1-6	TRBV10-3	TRBD1
CASGGGPESPLHF	TGTGCCAGTGGGGGGGGACCCGAGTCACCCCTCCACTTT	many	TRBJ1-6	TRBV5-5	.